The rows below give T cell receptor beta chains drawn from one sample of a study of T cell repertoires in cytomegalovirus infection. MiXCR, run by TCRdb on the reads, gives a single entry per CDR3 protein. The sample shows about 260,000 distinct CDR3 sequences, approximately 14% of them seen only once. Input material: PBMCs. These receptors all stem from a human donor in good health (CMV status not recorded). Some clones in this sample may be carry-over from other donors' samples. CDR3s include the opening cysteine and the closing phenylalanine or tryptophan. The order of the fields is J gene, D gene, V gene, clone size, CDR3 protein, CDR3 DNA. D genes are given only for firm matches. Rows give clone size only sometimes, using once, few, many, or a class for an expanded clone.

TRBJ2-7,-,TRBV28,many,CASSSEGTGEKSYEQYF,TGTGCCAGCAGTTCGGAAGGGACGGGAGAAAAGTCCTACGAGCAGTACTTC
TRBJ1-5,-,TRBV5-1,many,CASSLYGGWTGQPQHF,TGCGCCAGCAGCTTGTATGGGGGCTGGACGGGGCAGCCCCAGCATTTT
TRBJ1-1,-,TRBV6-1,few,CASSRDTGTEAFF,TGTGCCAGCAGTCGGGACACAGGTACTGAAGCTTTCTTT
TRBJ2-3,-,TRBV4-1,many,CASSQLIGLATQYF,TGCGCCAGCAGCCAATTGATAGGGCTTGCAACGCAGTATTTT
TRBJ2-3,TRBD2,TRBV25-1,many,CASSEHGGGGTDTQYF,TGTGCCAGCAGTGAACACGGCGGGGGGGGCACAGATACGCAGTATTTT
TRBJ1-4,-,TRBV20-1,-,CSARGQLSGEKLFF,TGCAGTGCTAGAGGACAGCTTTCAGGGGAAAAACTGTTTTTT
TRBJ1-1,TRBD1,TRBV15,few,CATSRDLLVGQTNTEAFF,TGTGCCACCAGCAGAGATCTTCTTGTGGGACAGACGAACACTGAAGCTTTCTTT
TRBJ1-3,TRBD1,TRBV5-1,few,CASSGGTVPGNTIYF,TGCGCCAGCAGCGGAGGGACAGTCCCCGGAAACACCATATATTTT
TRBJ2-2,-,TRBV7-6,many,CASSLGTNTGELFF,TGTGCCAGCAGCTTAGGGACGAACACCGGGGAGCTGTTTTTT
TRBJ1-5,TRBD1,TRBV29-1,many,CSVQDRENQPQHF,TGCAGCGTTCAGGACAGGGAGAATCAGCCCCAGCATTTT
TRBJ2-1,TRBD2,TRBV11-2,few,CASSLVFGLAASYNEQFF,TGTGCCAGCAGCTTAGTCTTCGGACTAGCGGCCTCCTACAATGAGCAGTTCTTC
TRBJ2-3,-,TRBV7-3,few,CASSLTRGVGTQYF,TGTGCCAGCAGCTTAACCAGGGGGGTGGGTACGCAGTATTTT
TRBJ2-1,TRBD1,TRBV7-3,many,CASSFGQGRGEQFF,TGTGCCAGCAGCTTTGGACAGGGAAGGGGTGAGCAGTTCTTC
TRBJ2-5,-,TRBV20-1,few,CSARATQETQYF,TGCAGTGCTAGGGCTACTCAAGAGACCCAGTACTTC
TRBJ2-1,TRBD2,TRBV29-1,few,CSVEGLAGYNEQFF,TGCAGCGTTGAAGGGCTAGCGGGGTACAATGAGCAGTTCTTC
TRBJ2-2,-,TRBV7-6,many,CASSPEERPGELFF,TGTGCCAGCAGCCCCGAGGAGCGTCCCGGGGAGCTGTTTTTT
TRBJ2-2,-,TRBV7-8,many,CASSLALRGALRGTGELFF,TGTGCCAGCAGCTTAGCGCTTAGGGGGGCCTTACGTGGAACCGGGGAGCTGTTTTTT
TRBJ2-1,-,TRBV7-8,many,CASSGAGASYNEQFF,TGTGCCAGCAGCGGCGCCGGGGCTAGCTACAATGAGCAGTTCTTC
TRBJ2-7,-,TRBV6-2/TRBV6-3,many,CASKDTGPYEQYF,TGTGCCAGCAAGGACACCGGGCCCTACGAGCAGTACTTC
TRBJ2-1,-,TRBV6-5,-,CASRLDPSSYNEQFF,TGTGCCAGCAGGTTGGACCCTAGCTCCTACAATGAGCAGTTCTTC
TRBJ1-2,TRBD1,TRBV20-1,-,CSAITGTGNYGYTF,TGCAGTGCTATTACCGGGACAGGAAACTATGGCTACACCTTC
TRBJ2-3,TRBD1,TRBV2,-,CARGQGSTDTQYF,TGTGCCAGGGGACAGGGATCCACAGATACGCAGTATTTT
TRBJ1-5,-,TRBV19,few,CASSPLRGGQPQHF,TGTGCCAGTAGTCCTCTCCGGGGAGGGCAGCCCCAGCATTTT
TRBJ2-7,-,TRBV7-2,many,CASSLAGGRYEQYF,TGTGCCAGCAGCTTAGCGGGCGGGCGCTACGAGCAGTACTTC
TRBJ1-3,TRBD1,TRBV29-1,-,CSVAPGQSSGNTIYF,TGCAGCGTAGCACCGGGACAGAGCTCTGGAAACACCATATATTTT
TRBJ2-7,TRBD2,TRBV20-1,-,CSASIAGGAYEQYF,TGCAGTGCTAGCATAGCGGGGGGAGCCTACGAGCAGTACTTC
TRBJ2-1,TRBD2,TRBV7-2,many,CASRGTSGNNEQFF,TGTGCCAGCAGAGGGACTAGCGGGAACAATGAGCAGTTCTTC
TRBJ2-7,-,TRBV10-3,-,CAISGPGPGTYEQYF,TGTGCCATCAGTGGACCCGGGCCAGGGACATACGAGCAGTACTTC
TRBJ1-1,-,TRBV10-3,many,CAIRVGVANTEAFF,TGTGCCATCAGGGTAGGGGTCGCGAACACTGAAGCTTTCTTT
TRBJ2-4,-,TRBV7-2,many,CASSLEGHRLAKNIQYF,TGTGCCAGCAGCTTAGAAGGTCACAGGCTAGCCAAAAACATTCAGTACTTC
TRBJ1-5,-,TRBV6-2/TRBV6-3,few,CASMQGSNQPQHF,TGTGCCAGCATGCAGGGTAGCAATCAGCCCCAGCATTTT
TRBJ2-7,-,TRBV28,few,CASSLPGALYEQYF,TGTGCCAGCAGTCTCCCGGGGGCCCTCTACGAGCAGTACTTC
TRBJ2-7,-,TRBV7-2,many,CASSLESALAEQYF,TGTGCCAGCAGCTTAGAATCAGCCCTCGCCGAGCAGTACTTC
TRBJ2-5,-,TRBV6-2/TRBV6-3,-,CASYYKSSQETQYF,TGTGCCAGCTATTACAAGAGCAGCCAAGAGACCCAGTACTTC
TRBJ1-2,-,TRBV11-2,few,CASSLGSSGYTF,TGTGCCAGCAGCTTAGGTTCGTCAGGCTACACCTTC
TRBJ2-7,-,TRBV12-3/TRBV12-4,many,CASSLAPNLNEQYF,TGTGCCAGCAGTTTAGCGCCCAACCTCAACGAGCAGTACTTC
TRBJ2-4,TRBD1,TRBV28,-,CASSLLGDREGLCIQYF,TGTGCCAGCAGTTTATTAGGGGACAGGGAGGGTTTATGCATTCAGTACTTC
TRBJ2-1,TRBD2,TRBV20-1,few,CSAPAGRISYNEQFF,TGCAGTGCTCCAGCGGGGCGAATCTCCTACAATGAGCAGTTCTTC
TRBJ1-4,-,TRBV7-9,-,CASSSWTREKLFF,TGTGCCAGCAGCTCATGGACGCGGGAAAAACTGTTTTTT
TRBJ1-2,TRBD1,TRBV29-1,-,CSVLGGDRGQKGGYTF,TGCAGCGTCCTCGGGGGGGACAGGGGGCAAAAAGGTGGCTACACCTTC
TRBJ2-7,-,TRBV2,-,CASRDGRADGGEQYF,TGTGCCAGCAGGGACGGGAGAGCCGATGGGGGGGAGCAGTACTTC
TRBJ2-1,TRBD2,TRBV6-4,many,CASSALAGGPDEQFF,TGTGCCAGCAGTGCCCTAGCGGGGGGGCCGGATGAGCAGTTCTTC